The following is a TCR beta chain sequence with its context. Antigen specificity is unknown. This sample stems from a study of cytomegalovirus exposure and HLA in healthy donors. Germline V lookup: CDR1 MDHEN, CDR2 SYDVKM. The CDR3 runs 17 residues. The junction had 11 bases not matched to a gene; V was cut back by 6 bases and J by 2 bases. Researchers ran the PCR with 60 Vbeta and 13 Jbeta primers. The method was immunoSEQ multiplex PCR; TCRdb's version includes in-frame clones alone and lacks a portion of them. The sample shows 110,000 to 150,000 clones, roughly four fifths of them seen only once. Study-wide results and limits: Reports credit the classifier with highly specific, highly sensitive diagnosis of cytomegalovirus status. Later analysis revealed greater clonal expansion in HLA-associated TCR beta chains than in equally common others.

The sequencing sample was made of PBMCs. The receptor was derived from a woman between 55 and 75 years old in good health and CMV-seropositive. The V gene is TRBV28, the J gene TRBJ2-3; 10 positions match TRBD2. CDR3 residues: CASSSGTSEWDTDTQYF. The CDR3 coding sequence is TGTGCCAGCAGCTCCGGGACTAGCGAGTGGGACACAGATACGCAGTATTTT.